The 4 T cell receptor beta chains below come from one sample, sequenced in a study of blood T cell repertoires in COVID-19. The assay was immunoSEQ multiplex PCR, and TCRdb's table has in-frame clones only and misses some. The sample lists 90,000 to 100,000 clones; 81% were seen once. The sequencing input was peripheral blood. Every receptor here comes from a woman aged 80 or over with acute or convalescent COVID-19.

This clone was observed once. The chain employs TRBV2 and TRBJ1-2; D gene ambiguous. CDR3 length equals 14 residues. Per germline, CDR1 SNHLY and CDR2 FYNNEI. V was trimmed by 7 bases and J by 4 bases, leaving 16 bases between them. The CDR3 DNA follows: TGTGCCAGCAACCCCAGAGGGCAGAGCTATGGCTACACCTTC. Translation: CASNPRGQSYGYTF.

This chain joins TRBV28 and TRBJ1-6; D is undetermined. Trimming shortened V by 3 bases and J by 9 bases, and 6 bases separated the two germline ends. The CDR3 totals 12 residues. CDR1 and CDR2 from the germline V gene are MDHEN and SYDVKM. The CDR3 spells CASSFGSSPLHF. The CDR3 DNA reads as TGTGCCAGCAGTTTTGGGAGTTCACCCCTCCACTTT.

This chain joins TRBV2 and TRBJ2-5, with D tentatively TRBD1 (5 bases). V gave up 6 bases and J gave up 1 base, with 12 bases separating them. Germline lookup yields CDR1 SNHLY and CDR2 FYNNEI. The CDR3 is 14 residues long. In DNA, the CDR3 is TGTGCCAGCAGCGCTTCAGGGTTCCAAGAGACCCAGTACTTC. Translated, it gives CASSASGFQETQYF.

This clone was counted between two and nine times. This chain links TRBV28 with TRBJ1-3; D call uncertain. Germline CDR1 MDHEN, CDR2 SYDVKM. This CDR3 is 13 amino acids long. V was clipped by 5 bases and J by 0 bases, with 5 bases between them. The CDR3 region has the DNA TGTGCCAGCAGTCTCCTCTCTGGAAACACCATATATTTT. This gives the protein CASSLLSGNTIYF.